The T cell receptor beta chain described here comes from a study of beta chain features in type 1 diabetes. Study context: Age and gender were similar between patients and healthy donors, as were cell yields.

Germline assignment: CDR1 ENHRY and CDR2 SYGVKD. There are 14 residues in the CDR3. Germline trimming cut 7 bases from V and 8 bases from J; bases unmatched to any gene: 11. Study findings and constraints: The similarity of naive, central memory and Treg TCRB repertoires appeared greater among patients than among healthy donors. Junctions at VDJ sites from type 1 diabetes patients had fewer insertions and more deletions.

With respect to this clone: Its antigen is unidentified.

The whole isolated RNA underwent reverse transcription, so sequencing captured expressed TCRB transcripts. Clones were read by immunoSEQ multiplex PCR, and TCRdb kept only the in-frame ones, dropping some. The sample records 350,000 to 450,000 clones, approximately 16% being singletons. This clonotype originated in a woman between 18 and 29 years old in good health. What was sequenced was naive CD4+ T cells from blood. This sequence joins TRBV10-3 and TRBJ2-1; 7 nucleotides match TRBD2. This CDR3 is CAITGRETGHEQFF. The CDR3 DNA sequence: TGTGCCATCACGGGGCGGGAGACCGGCCATGAGCAGTTCTTC.